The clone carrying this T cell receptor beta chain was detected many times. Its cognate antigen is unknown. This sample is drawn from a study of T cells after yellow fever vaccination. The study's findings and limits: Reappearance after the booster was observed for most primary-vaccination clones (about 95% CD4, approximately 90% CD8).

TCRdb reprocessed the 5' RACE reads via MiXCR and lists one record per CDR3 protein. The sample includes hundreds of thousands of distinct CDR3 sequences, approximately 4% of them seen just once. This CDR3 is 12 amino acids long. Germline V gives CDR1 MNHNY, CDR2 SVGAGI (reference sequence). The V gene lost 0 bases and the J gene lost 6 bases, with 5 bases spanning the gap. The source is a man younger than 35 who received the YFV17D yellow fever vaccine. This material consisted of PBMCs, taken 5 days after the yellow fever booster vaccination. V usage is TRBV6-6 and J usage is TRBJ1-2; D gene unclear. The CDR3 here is CASSYSHDGYTF. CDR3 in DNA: TGTGCCAGCAGTTACTCCCATGATGGCTACACCTTC.